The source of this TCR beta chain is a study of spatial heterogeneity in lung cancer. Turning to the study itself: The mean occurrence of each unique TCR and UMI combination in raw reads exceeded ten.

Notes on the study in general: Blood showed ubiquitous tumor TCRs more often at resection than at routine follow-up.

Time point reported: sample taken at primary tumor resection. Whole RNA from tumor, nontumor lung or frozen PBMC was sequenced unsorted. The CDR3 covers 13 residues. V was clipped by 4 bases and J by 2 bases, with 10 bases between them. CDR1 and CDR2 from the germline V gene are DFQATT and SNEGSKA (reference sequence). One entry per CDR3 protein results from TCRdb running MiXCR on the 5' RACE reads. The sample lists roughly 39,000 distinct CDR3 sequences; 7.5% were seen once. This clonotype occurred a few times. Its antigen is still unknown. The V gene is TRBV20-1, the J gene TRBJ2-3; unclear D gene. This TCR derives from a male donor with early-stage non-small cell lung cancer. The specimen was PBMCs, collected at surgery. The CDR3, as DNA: TGCAGTGCTACGGACGGGCACACAGATACGCAGTATTTT. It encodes CSATDGHTDTQYF.